A selection of T cell receptor beta chains follows, all from one sample in a study of T-cell memory formation after mild COVID-19. From the 5' RACE reads, TCRdb called clonotypes with MiXCR, one entry per CDR3 protein. The profile shows over 45,000 distinct CDR3 sequences, roughly a tenth of them singletons. Sequences were obtained from PBMCs or a T cell subset sorted from them (not recorded which). These TCRs come from an adult woman who had mild COVID-19 (a few samples of this study predate the infection). Cell type and time point are not known. Each CDR3 is given with its conserved first and last residue. The D gene is left open where the match is weak. A clone size is listed for some rows: how often the clone was seen (once, few, many), or a class if it is expanded.

>TRBJ1-6|NA|TRBV5-1|many
TGCGCCAGCAGCCCCGGCCGGACAGCCTCACCCCTCCACTTT
CASSPGRTASPLHF
>TRBJ1-6|TRBD1|TRBV30|few
TGTGCCTGGAGGGAATGGACAGGGGCACCGAATTCACCCCTCCACTTT
CAWREWTGAPNSPLHF
>TRBJ2-1|TRBD2|TRBV7-9|many
TGTGCCAGCAGCCCTAACCGAGGACTAGCCCGTTTGGATGAGCAGTTCTTC
CASSPNRGLARLDEQFF
>TRBJ1-4|TRBD1|TRBV7-2|few
TGTGCCAGCAGCTTAGTCCGGGACAGGGAGGGAAAACTGTTTTTT
CASSLVRDREGKLFF
>TRBJ1-2|NA|TRBV6-5|NA
TGTGCCAGCAGTTACTCGGGGGAGGGTGGCTACACCTTC
CASSYSGEGGYTF
>TRBJ2-2|NA|TRBV9|few
TGTGCCAGCAGCTCCCGTTTGGACGGAGAGAACACCGGGGAGCTGTTTTTT
CASSSRLDGENTGELFF
>TRBJ1-2|NA|TRBV20-1|few
TGCAGTGCTAGTTCCGGGGAAGCTAACTATGGCTACACCTTC
CSASSGEANYGYTF
>TRBJ2-2|NA|TRBV5-1|many
TGCGCCAGCAGCTTGTTTCCTGTAGACGGGACGCCCGCGAACACCGGGGAGCTGTTTTTT
CASSLFPVDGTPANTGELFF
>TRBJ1-5|NA|TRBV20-1|NA
TGCAGTGCTAGGGGGCACGGCAATCAGCCCCAGCATTTT
CSARGHGNQPQHF
>TRBJ1-2|NA|TRBV6-5|many
TGTGCCAGCAGTTCCCCCTCCGACGCAACTAACTATGGCTACACCTTC
CASSSPSDATNYGYTF
>TRBJ2-1|NA|TRBV5-1|few
TGCGCCAGCAGCACTATTAGCGGAAACAATGAGCAGTTCTTC
CASSTISGNNEQFF
>TRBJ2-1|NA|TRBV24-1|NA
TGTGCCACAGAAGACAGCTACAATGAGCAGTTCTTC
CATEDSYNEQFF